At least ten counts were recorded for the clone carrying this T cell receptor beta chain. Antigen: not known. These data originate in a study of CD8 T cells in ankylosing spondylitis. Study results and limitations: A subset of motif variants has previously been described in the synovial fluid and blood of reactive arthritis. Blood from ankylosing spondylitis patients appeared to carry a characteristic roughly eight-variant TCR beta motif. Disease-linked clones were reportedly significantly enriched in matched ankylosing spondylitis synovial fluid.

Construction of TCR beta libraries was performed using quantitative 5'-RACE with molecular barcodes. TCRdb reprocessed the 5' RACE reads with MiXCR, giving one entry per CDR3 protein. The sample contains 150,000 to 200,000 distinct CDR3 sequences, 10% to 15% of which appear only once. Germline loops: CDR1 LGHDT, CDR2 YNNKEL (reference sequence). The CDR3 runs 14 residues. V lost 9 bases and J lost 2; bases outside the gene matches: 3. The source of this sequence is a female donor with ankylosing spondylitis or in good health (not recorded which). The rearrangement joins TRBV3-1 to TRBJ2-4; 11 bases line up with TRBD2. The specimen sequenced was blood, either unsorted or a sorted T cell fraction (not recorded which). DNA for the CDR3: TGTGCCAGAAGACTAGCGGGATCCAAAAACATTCAGTACTTC. It is translated as CARRLAGSKNIQYF.